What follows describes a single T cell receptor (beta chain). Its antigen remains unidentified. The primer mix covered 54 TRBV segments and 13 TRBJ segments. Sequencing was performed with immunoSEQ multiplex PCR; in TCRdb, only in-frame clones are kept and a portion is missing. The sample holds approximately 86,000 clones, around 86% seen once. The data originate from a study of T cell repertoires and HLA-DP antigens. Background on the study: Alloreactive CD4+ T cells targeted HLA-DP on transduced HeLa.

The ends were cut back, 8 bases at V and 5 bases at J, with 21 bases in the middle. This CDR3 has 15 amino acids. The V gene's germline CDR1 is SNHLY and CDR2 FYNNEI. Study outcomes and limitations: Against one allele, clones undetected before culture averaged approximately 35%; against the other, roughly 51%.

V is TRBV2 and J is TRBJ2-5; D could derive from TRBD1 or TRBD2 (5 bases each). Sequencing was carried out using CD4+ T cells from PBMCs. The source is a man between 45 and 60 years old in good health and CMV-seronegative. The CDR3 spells CASLRRGLASETQYF. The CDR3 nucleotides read TGTGCCAGCCTACGAAGGGGTCTAGCCAGCGAGACCCAGTACTTC. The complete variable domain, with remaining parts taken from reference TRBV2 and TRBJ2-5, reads EPEVTQTPSHQVTQMGQEVILRCVPISNHLYFYWYRQILGQKVEFLVSFYNNEISEKSEIFDDQFSVERPDGSNFTLKIRSTKLEDSAMYFCASLRRGLASETQYFGPGTRLLVL.